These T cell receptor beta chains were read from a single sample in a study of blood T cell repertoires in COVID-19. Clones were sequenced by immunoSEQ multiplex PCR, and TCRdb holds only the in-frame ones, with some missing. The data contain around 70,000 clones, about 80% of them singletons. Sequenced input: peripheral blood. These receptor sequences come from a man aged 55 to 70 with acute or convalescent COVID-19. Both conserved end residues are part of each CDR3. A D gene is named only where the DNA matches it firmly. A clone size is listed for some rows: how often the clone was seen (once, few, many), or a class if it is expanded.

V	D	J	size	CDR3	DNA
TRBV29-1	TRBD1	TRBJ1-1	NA	CSVATGPTEAFF	TGCAGCGTCGCGACAGGGCCCACTGAAGCTTTCTTT
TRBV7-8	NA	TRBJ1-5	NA	CASSTGGPGEEHF	TGTGCCAGCAGCACCGGCGGCCCGGGAGAGGAGCATTTT
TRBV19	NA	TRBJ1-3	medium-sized	CASRDRRSGNTIYF	TGTGCCAGTAGGGACAGACGCTCTGGAAACACCATATATTTT
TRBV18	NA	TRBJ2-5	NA	CASSSSGTGLRETQYF	TGTGCCAGCTCAAGCAGCGGAACAGGGTTAAGGGAGACCCAGTACTTC
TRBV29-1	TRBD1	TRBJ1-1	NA	CSAPRPGTVNTEAFF	TGCAGCGCCCCGCGCCCGGGGACAGTGAACACTGAAGCTTTCTTT
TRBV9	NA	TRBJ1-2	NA	CASSVSQWQSYGYTF	TGTGCCAGCAGCGTTTCACAATGGCAATCCTATGGCTACACCTTC
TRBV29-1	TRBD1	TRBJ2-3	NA	CSVVRQGSPDTQYF	TGCAGCGTTGTAAGACAGGGATCCCCAGATACGCAGTATTTT
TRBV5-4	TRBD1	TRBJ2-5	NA	CASSFDRGGWETQYF	TGTGCCAGCAGCTTTGACAGGGGGGGGTGGGAGACCCAGTACTTC
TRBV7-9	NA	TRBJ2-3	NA	CASSPVSTDTQYF	TGTGCCAGCAGCCCCGTGAGCACAGATACGCAGTATTTT
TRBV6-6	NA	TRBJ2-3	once	CASSYGPGTDTQYF	TGTGCCAGCAGTTACGGCCCAGGCACAGATACGCAGTATTTT
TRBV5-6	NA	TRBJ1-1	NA	CASATGGRGTEAFF	TGTGCCAGCGCCACGGGGGGCAGGGGCACTGAAGCTTTCTTT
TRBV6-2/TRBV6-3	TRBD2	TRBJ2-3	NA	CASSTRTSGEYTQYF	TGTGCCAGCAGTACCCGGACTAGCGGGGAGTATACGCAGTATTTT
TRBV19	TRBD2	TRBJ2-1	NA	CASSTSSGGTNEQFF	TGTGCCAGTAGTACTTCTAGCGGGGGGACCAATGAGCAGTTCTTC
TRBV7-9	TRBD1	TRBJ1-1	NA	CASNQQGMVNTEAFF	TGTGCCAGCAACCAACAGGGGATGGTGAACACTGAAGCTTTCTTT
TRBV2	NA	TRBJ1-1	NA	CASTLGLSNTEAFF	TGTGCCAGCACCTTGGGACTTTCCAACACTGAAGCTTTCTTT
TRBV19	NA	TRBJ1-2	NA	CASSIRGNGYTF	TGTGCCAGTAGTATTCGGGGGAATGGCTACACCTTC
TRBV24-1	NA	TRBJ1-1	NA	CATRGVEGMAEAFF	TGTGCCACCAGGGGGGTGGAGGGGATGGCTGAAGCTTTCTTT
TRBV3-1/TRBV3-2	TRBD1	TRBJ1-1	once	CASSQGQGGMNTEAFF	TGTGCCAGCAGCCAGGGACAGGGGGGGATGAACACTGAAGCTTTCTTT
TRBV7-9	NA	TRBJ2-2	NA	CASSFGRDTGELFF	TGTGCCAGCAGCTTCGGCCGGGACACCGGGGAGCTGTTTTTT
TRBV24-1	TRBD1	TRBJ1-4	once	CATSAGQKEGEKLFF	TGTGCCACCAGTGCGGGACAGAAGGAAGGTGAAAAACTGTTTTTT
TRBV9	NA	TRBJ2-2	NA	CASSGLQGWVTGELFF	TGTGCCAGCAGCGGTCTACAGGGTTGGGTCACCGGGGAGCTGTTTTTT
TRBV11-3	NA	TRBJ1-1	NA	CASSLAQGLEAFF	TGTGCCAGCAGCTTAGCGCAGGGCTTGGAAGCTTTCTTT
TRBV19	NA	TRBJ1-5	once	CASSIDIRRATGNQPQHF	TGTGCCAGTAGTATAGATATACGCAGGGCGACAGGCAATCAGCCCCAGCATTTT
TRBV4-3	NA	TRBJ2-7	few	CASSQVNRGGEQYF	TGCGCCAGCAGCCAAGTCAACAGGGGAGGCGAGCAGTACTTC
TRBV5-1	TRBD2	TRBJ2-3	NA	CAGRLAGGADTQYF	TGCGCCGGACGCCTAGCGGGGGGGGCAGATACGCAGTATTTT
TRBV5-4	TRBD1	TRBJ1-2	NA	CASSGDPGTGRGYTF	TGTGCCAGCAGCGGCGACCCCGGGACAGGGAGGGGCTACACCTTC
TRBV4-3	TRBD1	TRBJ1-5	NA	CASSQTTGSNQPQHF	TGCGCCAGCAGCCAAACGACAGGGTCTAATCAGCCCCAGCATTTT
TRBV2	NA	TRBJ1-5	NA	CASSKTSSSNQPQHF	TGTGCCAGCAGTAAGACATCCTCTAGCAATCAGCCCCAGCATTTT
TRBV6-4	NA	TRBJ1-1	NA	CASSPTWGGTEAFF	TGTGCCAGCAGCCCCACGTGGGGGGGCACTGAAGCTTTCTTT
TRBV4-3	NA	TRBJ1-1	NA	CASSSRGNTEAFF	TGCGCCAGCAGCTCCAGGGGGAACACTGAAGCTTTCTTT
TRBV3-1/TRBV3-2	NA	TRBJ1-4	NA	CASSPALAGWEKLFF	TGTGCCAGCAGCCCCGCCTTGGCAGGCTGGGAAAAACTGTTTTTT
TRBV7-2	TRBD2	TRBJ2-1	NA	CASSPVAGAYNEQFF	TGTGCCAGCAGCCCGGTAGCGGGGGCCTACAATGAGCAGTTCTTC
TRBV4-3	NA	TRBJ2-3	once	CASSQDAGPGGTDTQYF	TGCGCCAGCAGCCAAGATGCCGGGCCAGGGGGCACAGATACGCAGTATTTT
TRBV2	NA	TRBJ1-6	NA	CASSETPLGVRF	TGTGCCAGCAGTGAAACGCCCCTGGGAGTTCGCTTT
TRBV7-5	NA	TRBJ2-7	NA	CARSPASERGFSYEQYF	TGTGCCAGAAGCCCAGCCTCTGAGCGGGGGTTCTCCTACGAGCAGTACTTC
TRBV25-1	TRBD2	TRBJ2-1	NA	CASSVAGGNEQFF	TGTGCCAGCAGTGTGGCGGGAGGCAATGAGCAGTTCTTC
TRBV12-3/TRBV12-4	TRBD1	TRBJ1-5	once	CASSSRQGQPQHF	TGTGCCAGCAGTTCCAGACAGGGCCAGCCCCAGCATTTT
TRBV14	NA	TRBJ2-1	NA	CASRPKSSEEQFF	TGTGCCAGCAGGCCCAAATCTAGCGAAGAGCAGTTCTTC
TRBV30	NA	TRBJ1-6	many	CAWSQGTSPLHF	TGTGCCTGGAGTCAGGGGACCTCACCCCTCCACTTT
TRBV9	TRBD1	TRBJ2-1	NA	CASSETGAVNEQFF	TGTGCCAGCAGCGAGACAGGGGCGGTCAATGAGCAGTTCTTC
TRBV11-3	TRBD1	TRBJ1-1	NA	CASSLAQGARVGTEAFF	TGTGCCAGCAGCTTAGCGCAGGGGGCCCGAGTGGGCACTGAAGCTTTCTTT
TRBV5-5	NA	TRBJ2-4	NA	CASSLYGASKNIQYF	TGTGCCAGCAGCTTGTATGGGGCGTCCAAAAACATTCAGTACTTC
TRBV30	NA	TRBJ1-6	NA	CAWSVLSRGPNSPLHF	TGTGCCTGGAGTGTACTCTCTCGCGGGCCGAATTCACCCCTCCACTTT
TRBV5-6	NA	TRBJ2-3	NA	CASSLQGSTDTQYF	TGTGCCAGCAGCTTGCAGGGTAGCACAGATACGCAGTATTTT
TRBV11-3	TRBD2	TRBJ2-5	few	CASSLDQGGLKTQYF	TGTGCCAGCAGCTTAGACCAGGGAGGGTTGAAGACCCAGTACTTC
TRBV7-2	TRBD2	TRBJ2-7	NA	CASSLSTSGGSSYEQYF	TGTGCCAGCAGCTTGTCTACTAGCGGGGGGAGCTCCTACGAGCAGTACTTC
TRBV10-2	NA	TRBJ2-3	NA	CASRQTGGSTDTQYF	TGCGCCAGCAGACAGACCGGGGGAAGCACAGATACGCAGTATTTT
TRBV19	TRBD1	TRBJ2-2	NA	CASRVGGLNTGELFF	TGTGCCAGCCGCGTAGGGGGCCTTAACACCGGGGAGCTGTTTTTT
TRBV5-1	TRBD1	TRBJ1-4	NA	CASSRQGEEKLFF	TGCGCCAGCAGCCGACAGGGAGAGGAAAAACTGTTTTTT
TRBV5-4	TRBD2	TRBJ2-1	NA	CASSGSGLATYNEQFF	TGTGCCAGCAGCGGATCAGGACTAGCTACCTACAATGAGCAGTTCTTC